Listed below are T cell receptor beta chains from one sample, sequenced in a study of cytomegalovirus exposure and HLA in healthy donors. Repertoires were generated with immunoSEQ multiplex PCR, while TCRdb's copy carries only in-frame clones and drops some. The data contain about 160,000 clones, about 85% of them singletons. Specimen: PBMCs. These receptors were collected from a man between 18 and 29 years old in good health and CMV-seropositive. CDR3s include the opening cysteine and the closing phenylalanine or tryptophan. The D gene is left open where the match is weak. Rows give clone size only sometimes, using once, few, many, or a class for an expanded clone.

D gene	V gene	clone size	J gene	CDR3 protein	CDR3 DNA
TRBD2	TRBV18	.	TRBJ2-5	CASSPRVSGGRYQETQYF	TGTGCCAGCTCACCACGGGTTAGCGGGGGCCGGTACCAAGAGACCCAGTACTTC
TRBD1	TRBV29-1	.	TRBJ2-7	CSVVGGQGYEQYF	TGCAGCGTTGTGGGGGGACAGGGCTACGAGCAGTACTTC
.	TRBV2	.	TRBJ2-3	CASGGSTSTDTQYF	TGTGCCAGCGGGGGCTCAACTAGCACAGATACGCAGTATTTT
.	TRBV6-9	.	TRBJ2-6	CASSYSGNSGANVLTF	TGTGCCAGCAGTTATTCGGGCAACTCTGGGGCCAACGTCCTGACTTTC
TRBD2	TRBV4-2	.	TRBJ2-5	CASSQEIAGGPRGETQYF	TGTGCCAGCAGCCAAGAGATAGCGGGGGGCCCGAGGGGAGAGACCCAGTACTTC
TRBD2	TRBV10-3	.	TRBJ2-5	CAISQTLAGGLETQYF	TGTGCCATCTCCCAAACACTAGCGGGGGGGCTAGAGACCCAGTACTTC
TRBD1	TRBV6-1	.	TRBJ1-1	CASSDAGGIGTEAFF	TGTGCCAGCAGTGACGCAGGGGGAATCGGAACTGAAGCTTTCTTT
TRBD1	TRBV18	.	TRBJ1-2	CASSPGQTWNYGYTF	TGTGCCAGCTCACCGGGACAGACTTGGAACTATGGCTACACCTTC
TRBD1	TRBV5-6	.	TRBJ2-7	CASSLLGAQGESEQYF	TGTGCCAGCAGCCTCCTAGGGGCGCAGGGGGAGAGCGAGCAGTACTTC
TRBD1	TRBV30	.	TRBJ2-7	CAWSSGTGKGEQYF	TGTGCCTGGAGTAGTGGGACAGGGAAAGGCGAGCAGTACTTC
.	TRBV6-6	.	TRBJ1-1	CASSYSQMNTEAFF	TGTGCCAGCAGTTACTCGCAGATGAACACTGAAGCTTTCTTT
TRBD1	TRBV15	.	TRBJ2-2	CATSTLLTGGSGGELFF	TGTGCCACCAGCACCCTCCTGACAGGGGGAAGTGGCGGGGAGCTGTTTTTT
.	TRBV9	once	TRBJ1-6	CASSKARGPYNSPLHF	TGTGCCAGCAGTAAGGCGCGGGGTCCCTATAATTCACCCCTCCACTTT
TRBD1	TRBV19	.	TRBJ1-5	CASSPGSGGWQPQHF	TGTGCCAGTAGTCCCGGGTCAGGGGGTTGGCAGCCCCAGCATTTT
TRBD1	TRBV19	.	TRBJ2-7	CASSIQTGNSPEQYF	TGTGCCAGTAGTATCCAGACAGGGAATAGTCCCGAGCAGTACTTC
.	TRBV14	.	TRBJ1-1	CASSRGGTKGRDTEAFF	TGTGCCAGCAGCCGGGGGGGCACTAAAGGCCGCGACACTGAAGCTTTCTTT
.	TRBV4-1	.	TRBJ2-1	CASSPTSNEQFF	TGCGCCAGCAGTCCAACTAGCAATGAGCAGTTCTTC
.	TRBV2	.	TRBJ1-2	CASRNTGNGYTF	TGTGCCAGCAGGAATACAGGGAATGGCTACACCTTC
.	TRBV2	.	TRBJ2-7	CASTIDRGTYEQYF	TGTGCCAGCACCATTGACCGGGGTACATACGAGCAGTACTTC
TRBD1	TRBV11-2	.	TRBJ1-4	CASSWDRVDEKLFF	TGTGCCAGCAGCTGGGACAGGGTAGACGAAAAACTGTTTTTT
TRBD1	TRBV5-4	once	TRBJ2-7	CASSPGQGALYEQYF	TGTGCCAGCAGTCCTGGACAGGGGGCCCTCTACGAGCAGTACTTC
.	TRBV11-1	.	TRBJ2-1	CASSLFGGSSYNEQFF	TGTGCCAGCAGCTTATTTGGCGGCAGCTCCTACAATGAGCAGTTCTTC
.	TRBV5-8	once	TRBJ2-5	CASSLQGSETQYF	TGTGCCAGCAGCTTGCAGGGTTCGGAGACCCAGTACTTC
.	TRBV14	.	TRBJ1-2	CASSQDRNYGYTF	TGTGCCAGCAGCCAAGACAGAAACTATGGCTACACCTTC
TRBD1	TRBV6-1	.	TRBJ1-1	CASSERQGFRNTEAFF	TGTGCCAGCAGTGAACGACAGGGATTTCGGAATACTGAAGCTTTCTTT
.	TRBV4-2	.	TRBJ1-3	CASSREPGESSGNTIYF	TGTGCCAGCAGCCGTGAGCCAGGGGAGAGCTCTGGAAACACCATATATTTT
TRBD1	TRBV19	.	TRBJ1-5	CASSTRPGTGVQPQHF	TGTGCCAGTAGTACGAGACCGGGGACAGGGGTTCAGCCCCAGCATTTT
.	TRBV7-2	once	TRBJ2-1	CASSLGGDGSYNEQFF	TGTGCCAGCAGCTTAGGGGGCGACGGATCCTACAATGAGCAGTTCTTC
.	TRBV7-2	.	TRBJ1-4	CASSPRAGMEKLFF	TGTGCCAGCAGTCCAAGGGCCGGGATGGAAAAACTGTTTTTT
.	TRBV6-6	.	TRBJ1-1	CASSYSRGGNTEAFF	TGTGCCAGCAGTTACTCCCGAGGAGGCAACACTGAAGCTTTCTTT
TRBD2	TRBV4-2	.	TRBJ2-5	CASSHLGLAGGSSQYF	TGTGCCAGCAGCCACCTGGGACTAGCGGGGGGCTCGTCCCAGTACTTC
.	TRBV20-1	.	TRBJ1-1	CSAREGPEAFF	TGCAGTGCTAGAGAGGGGCCTGAAGCTTTCTTT
TRBD2	TRBV19	.	TRBJ2-1	CASSSRRGGDEQFF	TGTGCCAGTAGTTCTCGGCGGGGGGGAGATGAGCAGTTCTTC
TRBD1	TRBV27	.	TRBJ1-2	CASSFGTGDGYTF	TGTGCCAGCAGTTTCGGGACAGGGGATGGCTACACCTTC
.	TRBV30	few	TRBJ1-2	CAWSVRGVLAYGYTF	TGTGCCTGGAGTGTACGCGGGGTCCTGGCTTATGGCTACACCTTC
.	TRBV4-1	.	TRBJ1-4	CASSHPSHSGSEKLFF	TGCGCCAGCAGCCATCCGTCACACTCTGGGAGTGAAAAACTGTTTTTT
.	TRBV11-2	.	TRBJ1-6	CASSLGVGANSPLHF	TGTGCCAGCAGCCTTGGGGTAGGGGCAAATTCACCCCTCCACTTT
TRBD1	TRBV30	.	TRBJ2-7	CAWSVQTGNPLGGEQYF	TGTGCCTGGAGTGTACAGACAGGGAACCCTCTTGGTGGCGAGCAGTACTTC
.	TRBV6-6	.	TRBJ1-2	CASSSSPYGYTF	TGTGCCAGCAGCTCTTCCCCCTATGGCTACACCTTC